Shown below are 2 T cell receptor beta chains from a single sample sequenced in a study of Graves' ophthalmopathy and Graves' hyperthyroidism. Amplification of TCR beta CDR3 regions used RNA transcripts. Second-round multiplex PCR came after a first-round RT-PCR that employed HTBI primers. A single record per CDR3 protein comes from TCRdb applying MiXCR to the multiplex PCR reads. The data contain roughly 1.1 million distinct CDR3 sequences, 35% to 40% of them seen just once; the ten biggest clones take up around 10%. Sequenced: peripheral blood or thyroid tissue (not recorded which). Receptors originate from an adult man with Graves' hyperthyroidism.

A note on this clonotype: This may stem from a read error, because a much larger clone lies one nucleotide away. This rearrangement joins TRBV7-9 to TRBJ1-4; D may be TRBD1 (6 bases). CDR1 is SEHNR, CDR2 FQNEAQ, per germline (reference sequence). This CDR3 has 15 amino acids. The CDR3 reads CARSSETGPNEKLFF. CDR3 DNA: TGTGCCAGAAGCTCAGAGACAGGACCTAATGAAAAACTGTTTTTT.

This clonotype was counted at least ten times. V and J are TRBV29-1 and TRBJ1-1, with D perhaps TRBD1 (6 bases). The germline V gene has CDR1 SQVTM and CDR2 ANQGSEA. The ends were cut back, 8 bases at V and 6 bases at J, with 13 bases in the middle. The CDR3 is 11 amino acids. The CDR3 spells CSLYRVSEAFF. The DNA for the CDR3 is TGCAGCTTGTACAGGGTATCTGAAGCTTTCTTT. Full variable domain (rest looked up from reference TRBV29-1 and TRBJ1-1): SAVISQKPSRDICQRGTSLTIQCQVDSQVTMMFWYRQQPGQSLTLIATANQGSEATYESGFVIDKFPISRPNLTFSTLTVSNMSPEDSSIYLCSLYRVSEAFFGQGTRLTVV.